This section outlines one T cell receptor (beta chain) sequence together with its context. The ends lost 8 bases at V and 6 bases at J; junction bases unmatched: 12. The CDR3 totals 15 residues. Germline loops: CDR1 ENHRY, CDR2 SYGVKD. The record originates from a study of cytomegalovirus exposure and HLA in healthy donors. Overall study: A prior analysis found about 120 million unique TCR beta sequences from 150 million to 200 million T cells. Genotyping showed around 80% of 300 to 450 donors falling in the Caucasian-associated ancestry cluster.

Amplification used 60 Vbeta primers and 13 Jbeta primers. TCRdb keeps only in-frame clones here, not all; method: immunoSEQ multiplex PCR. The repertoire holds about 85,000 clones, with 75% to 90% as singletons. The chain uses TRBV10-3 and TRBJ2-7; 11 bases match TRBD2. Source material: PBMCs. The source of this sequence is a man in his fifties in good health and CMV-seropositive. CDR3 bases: TGTGCCATCGGGACTAGCGGATCGGCGCGGGTCGAGCAGTACTTC. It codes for CAIGTSGSARVEQYF.